A selection of T cell receptor beta chains follows, all from one sample in a study of T cells after yellow fever vaccination. TCRdb reprocessed the 5' RACE reads with MiXCR, giving one entry per CDR3 protein. The table has 300,000 to 400,000 distinct CDR3 sequences, about 10% seen once. The sequencing used CD4+ T cells sorted from PBMCs, collected 45 days after the yellow fever booster vaccination. The receptors were sampled from a man aged 18-30 years who received the YFV17D yellow fever vaccine. Each CDR3 is given with its conserved first and last residue. D genes are given only for firm matches. Only some rows state a clone size, as once, few, many or a class for expanded clones.

j_call v_call d_call clone_size cdr3_aa cdr3_nt
TRBJ2-5 TRBV30 - few CAWSISETQYF TGTGCCTGGAGTATTTCCGAGACCCAGTACTTC
TRBJ1-2 TRBV7-8 - - CASSLSGGAGYTF TGTGCCAGCAGCTTGTCCGGCGGAGCTGGCTACACCTTC
TRBJ1-6 TRBV20-1 - few CSATLPRANSPLHF TGCAGTGCTACCCTCCCCAGGGCGAATTCACCCCTCCACTTT
TRBJ1-1 TRBV7-9 - - CASSAMSRGAFF TGTGCCAGCAGCGCAATGTCTCGGGGGGCTTTCTTT
TRBJ2-3 TRBV18 - - CASSPLRKDTQYF TGTGCCAGCTCACCACTCAGAAAAGATACGCAGTATTTT
TRBJ1-4 TRBV27 - few CASSLRQSNEKLFF TGTGCCAGCAGTTTAAGGCAGTCGAATGAAAAACTGTTTTTT
TRBJ2-1 TRBV11-1 - few CASSLGALSYNEQFF TGTGCCAGCAGCTTGGGGGCTCTCTCCTACAATGAGCAGTTCTTC
TRBJ1-3 TRBV9 - - CASSVGVGRFQIPSGNTIYF TGTGCCAGCAGCGTAGGAGTGGGGCGGTTCCAGATTCCGTCTGGAAACACCATATATTTT
TRBJ1-1 TRBV7-2 TRBD1 - CASSFGTDTEAFF TGTGCCAGCAGCTTCGGGACAGACACTGAAGCTTTCTTT
TRBJ2-1 TRBV2 TRBD2 many CASRALTSEDSEEQFF TGTGCCAGCAGGGCCCTGACTAGCGAGGATTCAGAGGAGCAGTTCTTC
TRBJ2-3 TRBV20-1 TRBD2 - CSRERWGRGGPGDTQYF TGCAGCCGAGAACGGTGGGGGCGGGGGGGCCCCGGAGATACGCAGTATTTT
TRBJ1-2 TRBV11-2 - few CASSIMYSVSGYTF TGTGCCAGCAGTATAATGTATAGTGTTTCCGGCTACACCTTC
TRBJ1-5 TRBV3-1 - few CASSPRGLNQPQHF TGTGCCAGCAGCCCGCGAGGGTTAAATCAGCCCCAGCATTTT
TRBJ2-7 TRBV6-5 TRBD2 few CASNRGGDSYEQYF TGTGCCAGCAATCGGGGAGGGGATTCGTACGAGCAGTACTTC
TRBJ1-1 TRBV7-9 TRBD1 few CASSLAPDRMGQAFF TGTGCCAGCAGCTTAGCCCCGGACAGGATGGGACAAGCTTTCTTT
TRBJ1-1 TRBV2 - - CAARTANTEAFF TGTGCCGCCCGGACAGCGAACACTGAAGCTTTCTTT
TRBJ2-3 TRBV4-3 TRBD2 - CASRAGTSADTQYF TGCGCCAGCAGGGCCGGGACTAGCGCAGATACGCAGTATTTT
TRBJ1-1 TRBV7-9 - few CASSLRTAEAFF TGTGCCAGCAGCTTAAGGACGGCTGAAGCTTTCTTT
TRBJ1-6 TRBV7-9 TRBD1 few CASSLRQGNTSPLHF TGTGCCAGCAGCTTACGACAGGGTAATACTTCACCCCTCCACTTT
TRBJ1-5 TRBV28 - few CASRSSGTFKSNQPQHF TGTGCCAGCAGGTCTTCCGGGACATTCAAGAGCAATCAGCCCCAGCATTTT
TRBJ1-2 TRBV3-1 - - CASTRDGSYGYTF TGTGCCAGCACCCGGGACGGAAGCTATGGCTACACCTTC
TRBJ2-2 TRBV7-2 TRBD1 - CASSRRQGPGELFF TGTGCCAGCAGCCGCAGACAGGGGCCCGGGGAGCTGTTTTTT
TRBJ1-6 TRBV6-5 TRBD1 - CASSSDRGISPLHF TGTGCCAGCAGTTCCGACAGGGGGATTTCACCCCTCCACTTT
TRBJ2-5 TRBV9 - few CASSVGLAETQYF TGTGCCAGCAGCGTGGGTCTAGCGGAGACCCAGTACTTC